The entry below describes one T cell receptor (beta chain). Its antigen is still unknown. Assay: immunoSEQ multiplex PCR; the TCRdb copy retains only in-frame clones and omits some. The repertoire holds 5,000 or so clones, with roughly 83% as singletons. These data originate in a study of PD-1 blockade in classical Hodgkin lymphoma. Study-wide findings and caveats: Compared with healthy donors, newly diagnosed patients reportedly showed lower baseline TCR diversity.

The sample's time point: cycle 4 day 1 (C4D1), after five to seven weeks of nivolumab. After autologous stem cell transplantation all patients relapsed, and prior brentuximab vedotin exposure differed between cohorts. Magnetic negative selection was used to purify CD4+ T cells from PBMCs that had been thawed. Under best response, outcomes were complete response, partial response or progressive disease. Source: CD4+ T cells from blood, taken before the fourth cycle of nivolumab. This sequence originates from a human donor with classical Hodgkin lymphoma.

The CDR3 region has the DNA TGTGCCAGCAGCTTGGGCCAGTTAGGAACTGAAGCTTTCTTT. Its translation is CASSLGQLGTEAFF. The chain joins TRBV5-6 to TRBJ1-1; D gene uncertain. Germline V gene lookup returns CDR1 SGHDT and CDR2 YYEEEE. V shed 0 bases and J shed 5 bases, with 11 bases lying between them. The CDR3 spans 14 residues.